A selection of T cell receptor beta chains follows, all from one sample in a study of blood T cell repertoires in COVID-19. Assay used: immunoSEQ multiplex PCR; TCRdb lists only in-frame clones, some missing. This table holds about 70,000 clones, approximately 85% found once. Sequences were obtained from peripheral blood. The receptors come from a man older than 75 with acute or convalescent COVID-19. The CDR3 runs from the conserved cysteine through the conserved F or W. The D gene is left open where the match is weak. Clone size, where shown, is once, few, many, or a class for clones that have expanded.

D,size,length,V,J,CDR3,DNA
NA,NA,14,TRBV5-1,TRBJ2-2,CASRRDSNTGELFF,TGCGCCAGCCGACGGGACTCCAACACCGGGGAGCTGTTTTTT
NA,few,13,TRBV28,TRBJ1-5,CASSLGSYQPQHF,TGTGCCAGCAGTTTAGGTAGCTATCAGCCCCAGCATTTT
NA,NA,14,TRBV2,TRBJ2-5,CASSEVRAKETQYF,TGTGCCAGCAGTGAAGTCAGGGCAAAAGAGACCCAGTACTTC
NA,NA,15,TRBV4-1,TRBJ1-3,CASSQAPGGRDTIYF,TGCGCCAGCAGCCAAGCCCCGGGGGGACGGGACACCATATATTTT
NA,few,12,TRBV7-4,TRBJ1-1,CASSLVTVEAFF,TGTGCCAGCAGCTTAGTAACAGTTGAAGCTTTCTTT
TRBD2,NA,15,TRBV7-9,TRBJ2-7,CASSLPGLAAYEQYF,TGTGCCAGCAGCTTACCGGGACTAGCGGCCTACGAGCAGTACTTC
NA,NA,13,TRBV5-6,TRBJ1-2,CASSLGQLYGYTF,TGTGCCAGCAGCTTGGGACAGCTCTATGGCTACACCTTC
NA,few,14,TRBV7-9,TRBJ1-1,CASSLGGHYTEAFF,TGTGCCAGCAGCTTAGGGGGACACTACACTGAAGCTTTCTTT
NA,NA,15,TRBV5-1,TRBJ2-7,CASSPGGPSSYEQYF,TGCGCCAGCAGCCCAGGAGGGCCTAGCTCCTACGAGCAGTACTTC
TRBD1,NA,12,TRBV5-5,TRBJ1-2,CASSLAGGGYTF,TGTGCCAGCAGCTTGGCAGGGGGCGGCTACACCTTC
TRBD1,NA,17,TRBV5-5,TRBJ1-4,CASSGGYRGGEDEKLFF,TGTGCCAGCAGCGGAGGGTACAGGGGAGGCGAAGATGAAAAACTGTTTTTT
NA,NA,16,TRBV7-6,TRBJ2-1,CASSDSGIYSYNEQFF,TGTGCCAGCAGCGATTCAGGGATTTACTCCTACAATGAGCAGTTCTTC
TRBD1,NA,14,TRBV6-5,TRBJ2-5,CASSYGTGEETQYF,TGTGCCAGCAGTTACGGGACAGGAGAAGAGACCCAGTACTTC
NA,NA,16,TRBV28,TRBJ2-6,CASKNTGLSGANVLTF,TGTGCCAGCAAGAATACAGGGCTCTCTGGGGCCAACGTCCTGACTTTC
TRBD1,NA,19,TRBV7-8,TRBJ1-2,CASSYNTGAIDVLHYGYTF,TGTGCCAGCAGTTACAATACAGGGGCGATCGACGTCTTGCACTATGGCTACACCTTC
NA,many,15,TRBV2,TRBJ1-6,CASSLGGTYNSPLHF,TGTGCCAGCAGCCTTGGAGGAACGTATAATTCACCCCTCCACTTT
TRBD1,NA,14,TRBV27,TRBJ1-1,CASQTLQGASEAFF,TGTGCCAGCCAAACATTACAGGGGGCTTCTGAAGCTTTCTTT
TRBD1,NA,14,TRBV7-2,TRBJ1-4,CASSTGTGNEKLFF,TGTGCCAGCAGCACCGGGACAGGGAATGAAAAACTGTTTTTT
TRBD1,NA,15,TRBV5-4,TRBJ1-1,CASSHYTRGSGEAFF,TGTGCCAGCAGCCATTACACCAGGGGGTCAGGTGAAGCTTTCTTT
TRBD1,NA,15,TRBV5-1,TRBJ2-1,CASSPDRGRGNEQFF,TGCGCCAGCAGCCCCGACAGGGGCAGGGGCAATGAGCAGTTCTTC
TRBD1,NA,14,TRBV10-3,TRBJ1-4,CASQGATTNEKLFF,TGTGCCTCACAGGGGGCAACTACTAATGAAAAACTGTTTTTT
TRBD2,NA,18,TRBV7-2,TRBJ2-1,CASSLAGIGASGVNEQFF,TGTGCCAGCAGCTTAGCAGGAATTGGGGCTAGCGGGGTCAATGAGCAGTTCTTC
NA,NA,12,TRBV2,TRBJ1-1,CASQTENTEAFF,TGTGCCAGCCAGACAGAGAACACTGAAGCTTTCTTT
NA,few,11,TRBV7-2,TRBJ2-7,CASSHSYEQYF,TGTGCCAGCAGCCACTCCTACGAGCAGTACTTC
TRBD2,NA,17,TRBV10-1,TRBJ2-1,CASSSRGTSGRNNEQFF,TGCGCCAGCAGCTCCCGAGGGACTAGCGGGAGAAACAATGAGCAGTTCTTC
TRBD2,NA,14,TRBV5-1,TRBJ2-2,CASSLSGGPGELFF,TGCGCCAGCAGCTTGAGCGGGGGGCCCGGGGAGCTGTTTTTT
TRBD1,NA,17,TRBV4-3,TRBJ1-1,CASSQEIVQGVRTEAFF,TGCGCCAGCAGCCAAGAGATAGTACAGGGGGTTAGGACTGAAGCTTTCTTT
NA,NA,13,TRBV6-4,TRBJ2-1,CASSGLGINEQFF,TGTGCCAGCAGTGGACTAGGTATCAATGAGCAGTTCTTC
TRBD1,NA,16,TRBV9,TRBJ2-1,CASSVGPGQGAGEQFF,TGTGCCAGCAGCGTAGGCCCGGGACAGGGAGCGGGTGAGCAGTTCTTC
NA,NA,12,TRBV28,TRBJ2-7,CASSFGVYEQYF,TGTGCCAGCAGTTTCGGGGTCTACGAGCAGTACTTC
NA,NA,14,TRBV27,TRBJ2-3,CASSWQGSTDTQYF,TGTGCCAGCAGTTGGCAGGGAAGCACAGATACGCAGTATTTT
NA,NA,15,TRBV28,TRBJ1-2,CASSVLTVVAGGYTF,TGTGCCAGCAGTGTCCTGACAGTGGTGGCTGGGGGCTACACCTTC
NA,NA,16,TRBV18,TRBJ2-7,CASSPGRSQSSYEQYF,TGTGCCAGCTCACCAGGGAGGTCACAGAGCTCCTACGAGCAGTACTTC
TRBD1,NA,14,TRBV19,TRBJ1-5,CASRMTGGGQPQHF,TGTGCCAGTAGGATGACAGGGGGCGGTCAGCCCCAGCATTTT
TRBD2,NA,19,TRBV11-2,TRBJ2-3,CASSLDNRTSGGRTDTQYF,TGTGCCAGCAGCTTAGATAATCGTACTAGCGGGGGAAGAACAGATACGCAGTATTTT
NA,NA,17,TRBV5-1,TRBJ2-7,CASSLESGQGGVYEQYF,TGCGCCAGCAGCTTGGAGAGCGGGCAGGGGGGTGTGTACGAGCAGTACTTC
TRBD1,NA,13,TRBV7-9,TRBJ2-5,CASSFDREQTQYF,TGTGCCAGCAGCTTCGACAGGGAACAGACCCAGTACTTC
NA,NA,14,TRBV28,TRBJ2-7,CASRKPGSSYEQYF,TGTGCCAGCCGTAAGCCAGGAAGCTCCTACGAGCAGTACTTC
NA,NA,16,TRBV21-1,TRBJ1-4,CASSKEPPPTNEKLFF,TGTGCCAGCAGCAAAGAGCCACCTCCAACTAATGAAAAACTGTTTTTT
TRBD1,NA,18,TRBV5-1,TRBJ2-7,CASRHYSQGTGGSYEQYF,TGCGCCAGCAGACACTACTCACAAGGGACAGGGGGCTCCTACGAGCAGTACTTC
TRBD1,NA,17,TRBV6-6,TRBJ2-5,CASSQHLTGGGQETQYF,TGTGCCAGCAGTCAGCACCTGACAGGGGGGGGTCAAGAGACCCAGTACTTC